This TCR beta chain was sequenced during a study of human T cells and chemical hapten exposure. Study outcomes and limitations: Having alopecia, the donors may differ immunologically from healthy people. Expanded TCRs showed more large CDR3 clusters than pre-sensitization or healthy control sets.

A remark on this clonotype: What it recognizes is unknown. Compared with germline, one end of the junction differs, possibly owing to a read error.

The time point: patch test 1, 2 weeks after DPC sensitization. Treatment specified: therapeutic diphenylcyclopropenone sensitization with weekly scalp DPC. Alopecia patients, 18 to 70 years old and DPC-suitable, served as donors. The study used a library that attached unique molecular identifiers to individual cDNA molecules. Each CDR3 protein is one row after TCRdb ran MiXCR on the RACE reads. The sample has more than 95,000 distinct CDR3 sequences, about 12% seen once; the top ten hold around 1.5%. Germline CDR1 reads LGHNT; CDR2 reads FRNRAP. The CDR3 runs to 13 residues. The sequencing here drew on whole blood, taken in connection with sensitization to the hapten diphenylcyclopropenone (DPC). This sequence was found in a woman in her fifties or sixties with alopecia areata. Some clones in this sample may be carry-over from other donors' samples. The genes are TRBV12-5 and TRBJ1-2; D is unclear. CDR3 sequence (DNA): TGTGCTAGTGCTTTGATAGGTTTCTATGGCTACACCTTC. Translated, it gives CASALIGFYGYTF.